This T cell receptor (beta chain) comes out of a study of cytomegalovirus exposure and HLA in healthy donors. Study results and limitations: Most TCR sequences showed up rarely, but some public TCRs showed up in many donors. Available immune exposure information was restricted to CMV serostatus only. It was about 150 TCR beta chains that were listed as cytomegalovirus-associated.

The PCR used 60 Vbeta and 13 Jbeta primers. Sequencing was performed with immunoSEQ multiplex PCR; in TCRdb, only in-frame clones are kept and a portion is missing. This sample carries 200,000 to 250,000 clones, with around 0.95% going to the ten biggest clones. This CDR3 comprises 14 residues. Per germline, CDR1 ENHRY and CDR2 SYGVKD. V shed 5 bases, J shed 5 bases, and the junction held 8 bases outside the gene matches. With respect to this clone: Its target is not known.

What was sequenced was PBMCs. The chain links TRBV10-3 to TRBJ2-7, with TRBD1 identical over 8 bases. This TCR was sampled from a woman aged 25 to 39 in good health and CMV-seropositive. CDR3 coding DNA: TGTGCCATCAGTCCGTCGACAGGGGCGGACGAGCAGTACTTC. Its translation is CAISPSTGADEQYF.